This TCR beta chain was profiled in a study of blood T cell repertoires in COVID-19. As for the study in general: The samples span acute and convalescent COVID-19 from the United States, Italy and Spain. PBMCs, B-cell-depleted T cells, or T cells were the source of the cDNA or gDNA that made up the material.

Using immunoSEQ multiplex PCR, the repertoire was profiled, and TCRdb retains in-frame clones only, with some absent. The repertoire holds approximately 190,000 clones, with roughly nine tenths as singletons. Per the germline V gene, CDR1 is LNHDA and CDR2 is SQIVND (reference sequence). The CDR3 has 14 amino acids. The V end was cut by 5 bases, the J end by 4 bases, with 12 bases between. This TCR was recovered from a man in his 60s with active or convalescent COVID-19. The chain recombines TRBV19 with TRBJ2-1; D call uncertain. Sequenced material: peripheral blood. The CDR3 protein is CASSPAQAYNEQFF. The CDR3 DNA sequence: TGTGCCAGTAGTCCGGCCCAGGCATACAATGAGCAGTTCTTC.